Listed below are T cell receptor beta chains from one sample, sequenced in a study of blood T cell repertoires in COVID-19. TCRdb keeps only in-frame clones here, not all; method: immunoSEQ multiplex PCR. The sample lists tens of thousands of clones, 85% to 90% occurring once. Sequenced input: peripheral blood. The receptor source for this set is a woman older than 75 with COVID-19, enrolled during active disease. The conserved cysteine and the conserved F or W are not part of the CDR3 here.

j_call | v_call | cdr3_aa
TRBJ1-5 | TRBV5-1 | ASSPRFGENSNQPQH
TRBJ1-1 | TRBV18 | ASSPLQENTEAF
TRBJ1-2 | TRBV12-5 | ASGLNPGGGYGYT
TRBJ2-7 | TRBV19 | ASSIETGTGGFYEQY
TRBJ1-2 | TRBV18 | ASSPRTRGNYGYT
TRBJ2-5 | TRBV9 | ASSVGLGAITQY
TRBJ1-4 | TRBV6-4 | ASSADRGRNEKLF
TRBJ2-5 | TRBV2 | ATRDRGRETQY
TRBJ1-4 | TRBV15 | ATSREDSGNEKLF
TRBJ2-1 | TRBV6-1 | ASSALGGTSSPSEQF
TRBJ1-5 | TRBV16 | ASSRQTSNQPQH
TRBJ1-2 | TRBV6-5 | ASSSDRASNYGYT
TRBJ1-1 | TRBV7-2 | ASSPRTGVMNTEAF
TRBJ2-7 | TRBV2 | ASSHSHSYEQY
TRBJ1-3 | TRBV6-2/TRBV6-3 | ASSSGRSLSGNTIY
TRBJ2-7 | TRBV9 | ASSVDPTRGLLQY
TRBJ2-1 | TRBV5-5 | ASSLSSGTLTNEQF